Listed here are 20 T cell receptor beta chains from one sample, sequenced in a study of cytomegalovirus exposure and HLA in healthy donors. The study ran its PCR with 60 Vbeta and 13 Jbeta primers. This table comes from immunoSEQ multiplex PCR, and its TCRdb copy is limited to in-frame clones, with some not included. The data contain about 97,000 clones, roughly two thirds of them singletons. The sample consisted of PBMCs. The receptors here all came from a man aged 35-49 years in good health and CMV-seronegative.

This clone has only one observation. The chain uses TRBV5-1 and TRBJ1-4; 8 bases are a match to TRBD1. Germline V gene lookup returns CDR1 SGHRS and CDR2 YFSETQ. The CDR3 loop spans 16 amino acids. The V and J ends lost 3 bases and 3 bases, in that order; junction bases with no gene match: 7. DNA for the CDR3: TGCGCCAGCAGCTCATACCAGGGGGCAGCTAATGAAAAACTGTTTTTT. Protein sequence: CASSSYQGAANEKLFF.

The chain combines TRBV5-1 with TRBJ2-1; D is possibly TRBD1 (5 bases). V lost 0 bases and J 9 bases, leaving 13 bases between the germline ends. In germline, CDR1 is SGHRS, CDR2 YFSETQ. The CDR3 has 14 residues. CDR3 in DNA: TGCGCCAGCAGCTTGGGAGGAAGGGGTTCTGAGCAGTTCTTC. Its protein is CASSLGGRGSEQFF.

The chain joins TRBV5-4 to TRBJ2-5, with 8 bases identical to TRBD1. CDR1 is SGHNT and CDR2 is YYREEE in the germline V gene (reference sequence). The J segment lost 3 bases and the V segment lost 4 bases, leaving 2 bases of the junction unmatched. The CDR3 consists of 13 residues. This chain's CDR3 is CASSLTGEETQYF. CDR3 nucleotide sequence: TGTGCCAGCAGCCTGACAGGGGAAGAGACCCAGTACTTC.

The chain is built from TRBV18 and TRBJ2-3; the D gene is possibly TRBD1 (6 bases). CDR3 size: 15 residues. Looked up from germline, CDR1 is KGHSH and CDR2 is LQKENI. The V gene lost 1 base and the J gene lost 3 bases, with 11 bases spanning the gap. CDR3 coding DNA: TGTGCCAGCTCACCACTCCAGGGGCGAACAGATACGCAGTATTTT. Protein: CASSPLQGRTDTQYF.

The rearrangement links TRBV9 to TRBJ1-1; weak D call: TRBD1 (6 bases). The CDR3 is 14 amino acids. CDR1 and CDR2 (germline): SGDLS, YYNGEE. V was trimmed by 4 bases and J by 2 bases, leaving 12 bases between them. The CDR3 is CASSLAGVNTEAFF. CDR3 DNA sequence: TGTGCCAGCAGCCTAGCAGGGGTCAACACTGAAGCTTTCTTT.

This rearrangement joins TRBV29-1 to TRBJ2-7; 7 bases fit TRBD2. CDR1 and CDR2 from the germline V gene are SQVTM and ANQGSEA. The J segment lost 2 bases and the V segment lost 4 bases, leaving 8 bases of the junction unmatched. This CDR3 is built from 14 residues. The CDR3 DNA sequence: TGCAGCGTTGCGGGGGGAGCCCCTCCCTACGAGCAGTACTTC. Translated: CSVAGGAPPYEQYF.

The chain recombines TRBV25-1 with TRBJ2-7, with D possibly matching TRBD2 (5 bases). Germline V gene sequence: CDR1 MGHDK, CDR2 SYGVNS. Trimming left V 2 bases short and J 6 bases short, with 11 bases between. This CDR3 contains 13 residues. The CDR3 DNA follows: TGTGCCAGCAGTGAACATCAAGGAGGCGAGCAGTACTTC. This sequence encodes CASSEHQGGEQYF.

The V call is TRBV19, the J call TRBJ1-5, with 12 bases aligning to TRBD1. Per germline, CDR1 LNHDA and CDR2 SQIVND (reference sequence). CDR3 length: 16 residues. The junction had 8 bases not matched to a gene; V was cut back by 4 bases and J by 7 bases. The CDR3 is CASSSPGTGGDQPQHF. The CDR3 bases are TGTGCCAGTAGTAGTCCCGGGACAGGGGGCGACCAGCCCCAGCATTTT. The complete variable domain, with remaining parts taken from reference TRBV19 and TRBJ1-5, reads DGGITQSPKYLFRKEGQNVTLSCEQNLNHDAMYWYRQDPGQGLRLIYYSQIVNDFQKGDIAEGYSVSREKKESFPLTVTSAQKNPTAFYLCASSSPGTGGDQPQHFGDGTRLSIL.

The chain combines TRBV4-1 with TRBJ2-7, with TRBD1 as a possible D gene (5 bases). The last part of the DNA fits TRBJ2-1 better; the J call may be wrong. The germline gives CDR1 MGHRA, CDR2 YSYEKL. This CDR3 has 15 residues. Here the CDR3 DNA reads TGCGCCAGCAGCCAAATAGGGGTCGGGCAAAATGAGCAGTTCTTC. Its protein is CASSQIGVGQNEQFF.

The rearrangement links TRBV5-1 to TRBJ2-1; 11 bases are a match to TRBD2. The CDR3 sequence is 16 residues long. J gave up 4 bases and V 4 bases, and 7 bases lay outside the gene matches. Per germline, CDR1 SGHRS and CDR2 YFSETQ. Here the CDR3 DNA reads TGCGCCAGCAGCACGAGGACTAGCGGGCAATACAATGAGCAGTTCTTC. Translating gives CASSTRTSGQYNEQFF.

This rearrangement joins TRBV4-3 to TRBJ2-5; 9 bases fit TRBD2. Germline V gene lookup returns CDR1 LGHNA and CDR2 YSLEER. J lost 5 bases, V lost 3 bases, and 7 bases had no gene match. The CDR3 sequence is 15 residues long. CDR3 amino acids: CASSHSRGGEETQYF. The CDR3 DNA is TGCGCCAGCAGCCATTCTCGCGGGGGGGAGGAGACCCAGTACTTC.

This clone turned up a few times. This chain uses TRBV19 with TRBJ1-2; D is unclear. Trimming took 7 bases from V and 4 from J, leaving 10 bases between them. The CDR3 runs 12 residues. Germline V CDR1 and CDR2: LNHDA, SQIVND (reference sequence). The CDR3 nucleotides are TGTGCCAGTACCGGGGATACCTATGGCTACACCTTC. Translated, it gives CASTGDTYGYTF.

V is TRBV5-1 and J is TRBJ2-5; the match to TRBD2 covers 15 bases. The germline V gene has CDR1 SGHRS and CDR2 YFSETQ. There are 17 residues in the CDR3. V lost 7 bases, J lost 3 bases, and 10 bases stayed unmatched. CDR3 sequence reads: CASRTGLAGGLEETQYF. DNA of the CDR3: TGCGCCAGCCGGACGGGACTAGCGGGGGGTCTTGAAGAGACCCAGTACTTC.

This clone occurred a few times. The V and J genes are TRBV6-5 and TRBJ2-7; the match to TRBD1 covers 12 bases. CDR1 is MNHEY, CDR2 SVGAGI, per germline. Unmatched junction bases numbered 6, after V lost 6 bases and J lost 6 bases. There are 14 residues in the CDR3. The chain's CDR3 is CASSRDRGQVEQYF. The CDR3 nucleotides read TGTGCCAGCAGCCGGGACAGGGGGCAGGTCGAGCAGTACTTC.

This rearrangement joins TRBV7-6 to TRBJ2-3; D ambiguous. Per the germline V gene, CDR1 is SGHVS and CDR2 is FNYEAQ. Trimming took off 5 bases at V and 2 bases at J, with 11 bases between the two ends. The CDR3 is 14 residues long. The CDR3 spells CASSPLQITDTQYF. In DNA, the CDR3 is TGTGCCAGCAGCCCTCTCCAGATCACAGATACGCAGTATTTT.

The chain uses TRBV5-4 and TRBJ2-5, with 9 positions matching TRBD2. The CDR3 contains 15 residues. Trimming cost V 2 bases and J 5 bases; bases outside gene matches: 7. Germline V gene sequence: CDR1 SGHNT, CDR2 YYREEE (reference sequence). CDR3 region: CASSFPAGGGETQYF. Written as DNA, the CDR3 is TGTGCCAGCAGCTTCCCAGCGGGGGGCGGGGAGACCCAGTACTTC.

CDR3 residues: CAISKDRSTDTQYF. The CDR3 DNA reads TGTGCCATCAGTAAGGACAGGAGCACAGATACGCAGTATTTT. The rearrangement joins TRBV10-3 to TRBJ2-3, with 7 positions matching TRBD1. V dropped 5 bases and J dropped 0; count of bases not matched to a gene: 2. CDR1 and CDR2 (germline): ENHRY, SYGVKD. This CDR3 spans 14 amino acids.

The gene calls are TRBV2 and TRBJ1-2; D gene ambiguous. CDR1 SNHLY and CDR2 FYNNEI come from the germline V gene. The CDR3 totals 12 residues. V was cut by 8 bases and J by 8 bases, with 15 bases left in between. In nucleotides, the CDR3 is TGTGCCAGCTTGGTGGGTCAGCGGGGCTACACCTTC. Its translation: CASLVGQRGYTF.

The V call is TRBV5-8, the J call TRBJ2-1, with a weak D call TRBD2 (5 bases). The length of the CDR3 is 15 residues. V was clipped by 2 bases and J by 8 bases, with 17 bases between them. Germline V CDR1 and CDR2: SGHTS, YDEGEE. The CDR3 reads CASSLYRARAYEQFF. The CDR3 bases are TGTGCCAGCAGCTTATATAGGGCGAGGGCTTATGAGCAGTTCTTC.

The sample holds one count of this clone. The sample carries other DNA sequences with the same CDR3. The chain carries TRBV6-1 and TRBJ1-4; D ambiguous. The germline CDR1 and CDR2 sequences are MNHNS and SASEGT. Trimming removed 5 bases at V and 10 bases at J, with 20 bases between. The CDR3 totals 15 residues. The CDR3 sequence: CASSPPAVLSGKLFF. CDR3 sequence (DNA): TGTGCCAGCAGTCCCCCAGCCGTACTAAGCGGAAAACTGTTTTTT.